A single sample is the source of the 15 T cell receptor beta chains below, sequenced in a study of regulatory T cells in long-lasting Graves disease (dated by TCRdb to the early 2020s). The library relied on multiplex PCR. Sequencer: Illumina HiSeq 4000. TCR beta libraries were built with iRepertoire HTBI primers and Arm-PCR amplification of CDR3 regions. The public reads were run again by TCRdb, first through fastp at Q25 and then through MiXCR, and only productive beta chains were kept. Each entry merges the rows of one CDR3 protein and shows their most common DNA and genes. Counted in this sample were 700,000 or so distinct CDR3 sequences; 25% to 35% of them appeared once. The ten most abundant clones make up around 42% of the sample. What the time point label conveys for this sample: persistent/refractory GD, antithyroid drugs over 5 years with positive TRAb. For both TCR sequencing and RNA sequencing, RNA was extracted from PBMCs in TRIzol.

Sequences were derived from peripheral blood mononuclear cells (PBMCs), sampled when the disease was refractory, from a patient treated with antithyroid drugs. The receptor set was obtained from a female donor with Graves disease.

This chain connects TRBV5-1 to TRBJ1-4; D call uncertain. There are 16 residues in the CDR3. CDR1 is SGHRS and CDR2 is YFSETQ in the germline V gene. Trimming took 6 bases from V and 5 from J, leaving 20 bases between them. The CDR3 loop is CASTPAGNNGNEKLFF. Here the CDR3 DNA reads TGCGCCAGCACCCCTGCGGGCAACAATGGGAATGAAAAACTGTTTTTT.

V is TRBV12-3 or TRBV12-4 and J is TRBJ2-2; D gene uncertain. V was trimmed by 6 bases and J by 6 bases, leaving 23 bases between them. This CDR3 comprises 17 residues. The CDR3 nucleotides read TGTGCCAGCAGGCCAAGCCCGGGCCGTGCTGATGCCGGGGAGCTGTTTTTT. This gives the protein CASRPSPGRADAGELFF.

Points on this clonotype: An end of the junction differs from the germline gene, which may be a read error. CDR3 bases: TGTGCCAGCAGCTTCCTTCCGGGACCTGGGGCCAACGACCTGACTTTC. Its protein product is CASSFLPGPGANDLTF. The chain recombines TRBV11-2 with TRBJ2-6, with D perhaps assigned TRBD1 or TRBD2 (5 bases each). Germline-derived CDR1 and CDR2 are SGHAT and FQNNGV. This CDR3 has 16 residues.

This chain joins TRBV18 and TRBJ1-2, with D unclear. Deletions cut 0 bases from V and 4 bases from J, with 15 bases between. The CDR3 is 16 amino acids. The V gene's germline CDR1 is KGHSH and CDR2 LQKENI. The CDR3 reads CASSPPRAGALYGYTF. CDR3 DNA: TGTGCCAGCTCACCACCGAGGGCAGGAGCCCTCTATGGCTACACCTTC.

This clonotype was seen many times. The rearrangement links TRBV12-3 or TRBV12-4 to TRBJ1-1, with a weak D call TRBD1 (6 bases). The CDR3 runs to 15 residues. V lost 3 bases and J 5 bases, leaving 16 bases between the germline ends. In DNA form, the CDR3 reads TGTGCCAGCAGTTTCCGCGGGGGCGCGGGAACTGAAGCTTTCTTT. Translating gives CASSFRGGAGTEAFF.

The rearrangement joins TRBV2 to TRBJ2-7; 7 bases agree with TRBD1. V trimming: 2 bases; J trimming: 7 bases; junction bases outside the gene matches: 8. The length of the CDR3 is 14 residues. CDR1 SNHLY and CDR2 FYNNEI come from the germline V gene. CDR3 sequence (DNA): TGTGCCAGCAGTGAAATGAAGGGGGCAGGAGAGCAGTACTTC. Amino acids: CASSEMKGAGEQYF.

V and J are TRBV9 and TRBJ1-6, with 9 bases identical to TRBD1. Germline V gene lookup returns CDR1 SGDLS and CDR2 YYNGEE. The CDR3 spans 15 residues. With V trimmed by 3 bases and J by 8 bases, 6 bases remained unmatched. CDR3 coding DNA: TGTGCCAGCAGCGCCCTTGGGGACAGGGATTCACCCCTCCACTTT. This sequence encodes CASSALGDRDSPLHF.

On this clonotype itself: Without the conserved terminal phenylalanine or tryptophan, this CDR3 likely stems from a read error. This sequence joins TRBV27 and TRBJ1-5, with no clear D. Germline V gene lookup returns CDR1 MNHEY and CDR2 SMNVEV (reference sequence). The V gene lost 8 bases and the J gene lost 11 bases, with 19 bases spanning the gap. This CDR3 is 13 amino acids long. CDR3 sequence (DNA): TGTGCCAGCGCTCCCCTCCCTGGGTCAGCCCAGCATTCT. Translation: CASAPLPGSAQHS.

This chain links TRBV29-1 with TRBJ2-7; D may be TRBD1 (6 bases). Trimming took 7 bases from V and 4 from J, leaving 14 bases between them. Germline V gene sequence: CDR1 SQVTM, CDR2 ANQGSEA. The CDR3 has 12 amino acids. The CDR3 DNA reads TGCAGCGCCCGGGACACCGCATACGAGCAGTACTTC. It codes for CSARDTAYEQYF.

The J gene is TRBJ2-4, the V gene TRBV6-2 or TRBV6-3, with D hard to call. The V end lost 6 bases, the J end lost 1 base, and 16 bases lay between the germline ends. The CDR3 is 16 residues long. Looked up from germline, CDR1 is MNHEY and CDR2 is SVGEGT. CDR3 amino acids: CASRPSVGIAKNIQYF. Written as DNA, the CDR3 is TGTGCCAGCAGACCATCCGTGGGGATTGCCAAAAACATTCAGTACTTC.

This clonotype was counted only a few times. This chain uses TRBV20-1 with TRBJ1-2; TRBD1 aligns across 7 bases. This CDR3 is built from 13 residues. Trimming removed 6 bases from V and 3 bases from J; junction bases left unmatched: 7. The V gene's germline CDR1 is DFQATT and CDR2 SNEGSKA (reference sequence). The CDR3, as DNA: TGCAGTGCCCCCAAAGGACAGGACTATGGCTACACCTTC. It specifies CSAPKGQDYGYTF.

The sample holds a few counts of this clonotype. This CDR3 is CASSLGGSGTNEKLFF. The CDR3 DNA is TGTGCCAGCAGCTTAGGAGGGAGCGGGACTAATGAAAAACTGTTTTTT. The rearrangement uses TRBV7-9 and TRBJ1-4; D not certain. Germline-derived CDR1 and CDR2 are SEHNR and FQNEAQ (reference sequence). V lost 1 base, J lost 2 bases, and 11 bases lay in between. CDR3 length: 16 residues.

CDR3 bases: TGCAGTGCTGGTGATACCTACGAGCAGTACTTC. It yields the protein CSAGDTYEQYF. This rearrangement joins TRBV20-1 to TRBJ2-7; no firm D call. V shed 5 bases and J shed 2 bases, with 7 bases lying between them. The CDR3 runs to 11 residues. Germline assignment: CDR1 DFQATT and CDR2 SNEGSKA (reference sequence).

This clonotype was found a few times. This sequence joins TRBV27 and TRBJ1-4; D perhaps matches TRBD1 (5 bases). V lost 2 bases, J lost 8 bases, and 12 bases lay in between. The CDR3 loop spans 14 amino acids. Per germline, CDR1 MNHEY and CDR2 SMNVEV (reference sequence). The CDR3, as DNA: TGTGCCAGCAGTTTAACACCGAGGGGCGAAAAACTGTTTTTT. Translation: CASSLTPRGEKLFF.

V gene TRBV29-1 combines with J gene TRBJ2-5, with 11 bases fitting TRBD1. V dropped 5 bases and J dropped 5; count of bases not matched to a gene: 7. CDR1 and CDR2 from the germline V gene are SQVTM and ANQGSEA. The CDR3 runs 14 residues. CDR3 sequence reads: CSVPGTGGGETQYF. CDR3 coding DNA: TGCAGCGTTCCCGGGACAGGGGGAGGCGAGACCCAGTACTTC.